Below are 29 T cell receptor beta chains sequenced from a single sample in a study of cytomegalovirus exposure and HLA in healthy donors. The PCR made use of 60 Vbeta and 13 Jbeta primers. TCRdb's copy holds only in-frame clones and misses some; the assay was immunoSEQ multiplex PCR. The table lists 74,000 or so clones, with 1.4% to 1.5% in the top ten. Input material: PBMCs. All receptors derive from a woman aged 60-70 years in good health and CMV-seronegative.

The chain links TRBV10-2 to TRBJ1-1; D unresolved. The V and J ends lost 5 bases and 5 bases respectively, with 12 bases between them. The germline gives CDR1 WSHSY, CDR2 SAAADI. CDR3 length: 13 residues. This CDR3 is CASSIPSGTEAFF. CDR3 bases: TGCGCCAGCAGTATCCCGTCCGGTACTGAAGCTTTCTTT.

This chain connects TRBV6-1 to TRBJ2-3, with 7 bases lining up with TRBD1. This CDR3 has 16 amino acids. CDR1 is MNHNS and CDR2 is SASEGT in the germline V gene. V was clipped by 4 bases and J by 1 base; unmatched bases: 8. The CDR3 is CASSATGVFGTDTQYF. The CDR3 bases are TGTGCCAGCAGTGCTACAGGGGTTTTTGGCACAGATACGCAGTATTTT.

The genes are TRBV7-9 and TRBJ2-7, with TRBD1 matching over 8 bases. Germline values: CDR1 SEHNR, CDR2 FQNEAQ (reference sequence). The CDR3 is made up of 15 amino acids. The J segment lost 2 bases and the V segment lost 4 bases, leaving 7 bases of the junction unmatched. CDR3 sequence reads: CASSSPGTGAYEQYF. The CDR3 DNA reads TGTGCCAGCAGCTCTCCGGGGACAGGAGCCTACGAGCAGTACTTC.

J is TRBJ2-5 and V is TRBV11-2; D gene uncertain. V was trimmed by 1 base and J by 2 bases, leaving 5 bases between them. CDR1 and CDR2 (germline): SGHAT, FQNNGV. The CDR3 has 13 residues. The CDR3 is CASSLGDQETQYF. In nucleotides, the CDR3 is TGTGCCAGCAGCTTAGGAGATCAAGAGACCCAGTACTTC.

The rearrangement joins TRBV2 to TRBJ2-3; TRBD2 matches 10 bases. Germline loops: CDR1 SNHLY, CDR2 FYNNEI. The J segment lost 0 bases and the V segment lost 2 bases, leaving 8 bases of the junction unmatched. This CDR3 has 18 amino acids. The CDR3 sequence is CASSERLAGDLSTDTQYF. DNA for the CDR3: TGTGCCAGCAGTGAACGGCTAGCGGGAGACCTTAGCACAGATACGCAGTATTTT.

The V call is TRBV23-1, the J call TRBJ2-3; 8 positions agree with TRBD2. TRBV23-1 is an ORF, and what it does is uncertain. The CDR3 contains 14 residues. CDR3 coding DNA: TGCCCTACGCTGCGGGAGGCGAGCACAGATACGCAGTATTTT. Its translation: CPTLREASTDTQYF.

The chain is built from TRBV7-2 and TRBJ2-3; TRBD1 aligns across 7 bases. The CDR3 consists of 15 residues. From germline, CDR1 is SGHTA and CDR2 FQGNSA. Germline trimming cut 4 bases from V and 1 base from J; bases unmatched to any gene: 5. The CDR3 here is CASSSRQGGTDTQYF. The CDR3 nucleotides read TGTGCCAGCAGCTCTCGACAGGGCGGCACAGATACGCAGTATTTT.

The chain uses TRBV19 and TRBJ2-6; D is possibly TRBD1 (7 bases). CDR1 is LNHDA and CDR2 is SQIVND in the germline V gene (reference sequence). The CDR3 contains 17 residues. Trimming shortened V by 3 bases and J by 0 bases, and 12 bases separated the two germline ends. The CDR3 DNA is TGTGCCAGTAGTATGGGACAGCGGGTCTCTGGGGCCAACGTCCTGACTTTC. Protein product: CASSMGQRVSGANVLTF.

This sequence joins TRBV7-9 and TRBJ2-5, with 12 bases fitting TRBD2. This CDR3 comprises 15 residues. After removal of 7 bases from V and 2 bases from J, the junction contained 5 bases not matched to a gene. From germline, CDR1 is SEHNR and CDR2 FQNEAQ (reference sequence). The chain's CDR3 is CASNGLAGGQETQYF. CDR3 in DNA: TGTGCCAGCAATGGTCTAGCGGGAGGGCAAGAGACCCAGTACTTC.

The V call is TRBV7-9, the J call TRBJ2-5; 12 bases fit TRBD2. Losses at the gene ends were 2 bases for V and 5 bases for J; bases not matched to a gene: 0. Germline lookup yields CDR1 SEHNR and CDR2 FQNEAQ (reference sequence). The CDR3 runs 14 residues. The CDR3 protein is CASSLTSGGETQYF. The CDR3 DNA is TGTGCCAGCAGCTTAACTAGCGGGGGGGAGACCCAGTACTTC.

The chain is built from TRBV2 and TRBJ1-5, with a possible D match to TRBD1 (6 bases). The CDR3 is made up of 15 amino acids. CDR1 is SNHLY, CDR2 FYNNEI, per germline. Trimming took off 0 bases at V and 4 bases at J, with 10 bases between the two ends. The CDR3 loop is CASSEANRDNQPQHF. The CDR3 DNA follows: TGTGCCAGCAGTGAAGCGAACAGGGATAATCAGCCCCAGCATTTT.

This chain links TRBV30 with TRBJ1-3; D unresolved. The CDR3 is made up of 14 amino acids. CDR1 is GTSNPN, CDR2 SVGIG, per germline (reference sequence). Trimming removed 2 bases at V and 0 bases at J, with 8 bases between. The CDR3 DNA sequence: TGTGCCTGGAGTAGCCCCAACTCTGGAAACACCATATATTTT. It encodes CAWSSPNSGNTIYF.

The CDR3 spells CASDNTGLSGANVLTF. Written as DNA, the CDR3 is TGTGCCAGCGACAATACCGGTCTCTCTGGGGCCAACGTCCTGACTTTC. This sequence joins TRBV5-4 and TRBJ2-6; D is undetermined. Germline V CDR1 and CDR2: SGHNT, YYREEE (reference sequence). The length of the CDR3 is 16 residues. The germline V and J ends were trimmed by 7 bases and 0 bases, with 14 bases remaining between them.

The chain carries TRBV5-1 and TRBJ1-5; D possibly corresponds to TRBD1 (6 bases). Trimming removed 0 bases at V and 7 bases at J, with 11 bases between. This CDR3 is 14 amino acids long. Germline assignment: CDR1 SGHRS and CDR2 YFSETQ. As DNA, the CDR3 is TGCGCCAGCAGCTTGGGGGGACAACGCCAGCCCCAGCATTTT. This gives the protein CASSLGGQRQPQHF.

The V and J genes are TRBV29-1 and TRBJ2-3; possible D gene TRBD1, 5 bases. Germline V gene data show CDR1 as SQVTM and CDR2 as ANQGSEA. V was cut by 4 bases and J by 1 base, with 18 bases left in between. The length of the CDR3 is 16 residues. CDR3 nucleotides: TGCAGCGTTGTTCTGATATTGGGGCTTCGCACAGATACGCAGTATTTT. This gives the protein CSVVLILGLRTDTQYF.

Remarks on this clone: A junction boundary mismatches the germline segment, possibly from a read error. This chain joins TRBV2 and TRBJ2-3; D unresolved. The CDR3 loop spans 12 amino acids. Looked up from germline, CDR1 is SNHLY and CDR2 is FYNNEI. CDR3 in DNA: TGTGCCAGCAGGGAAGGTCTTGATACGCAGTATTTT. Translating gives CASREGLDTQYF.

V usage is TRBV7-9 and J usage is TRBJ2-1; unclear D gene. Germline CDR1 is SEHNR and CDR2 is FQNEAQ (reference sequence). The germline V and J ends were trimmed by 2 bases and 6 bases, with 5 bases remaining between them. This CDR3 has 12 amino acids. The CDR3 loop reads CASSLPSNEQFF. The CDR3 DNA sequence: TGTGCCAGCAGCTTACCTTCCAATGAGCAGTTCTTC.

The chain combines TRBV2 with TRBJ2-7; TRBD1 agrees at 9 bases. Germline CDR1 SNHLY, CDR2 FYNNEI. Germline trimming cut 8 bases from V and 3 bases from J; bases unmatched to any gene: 29. This CDR3 has 21 amino acids. The CDR3 sequence is CASRTGTGSYRSGANFYEQYF. The CDR3 DNA reads as TGTGCCAGCCGGACCGGGACAGGGAGTTATCGGAGCGGCGCTAATTTCTACGAGCAGTACTTC.

V and J are TRBV6-5 and TRBJ2-7; 11 bases map to TRBD2. V shed 6 bases and J 6 bases; nucleotides not matched to a gene: 7. Germline V lookup: CDR1 MNHEY, CDR2 SVGAGI. The CDR3 covers 14 residues. CDR3 loop: CASRLAGEGGEQYF. The CDR3 DNA follows: TGTGCCAGCAGACTAGCGGGAGAGGGTGGCGAGCAGTACTTC.

The CDR3 nucleotides read TGTGCCAGCAGTTACGGGCAGTACCAAGAGACCCAGTACTTC. Protein: CASSYGQYQETQYF. V gene TRBV6-5 combines with J gene TRBJ2-5; D uncertain. CDR3 length: 14 residues. Trimming removed 2 bases at V and 0 bases at J, with 7 bases between. Germline V gene lookup returns CDR1 MNHEY and CDR2 SVGAGI.

V gene TRBV18 combines with J gene TRBJ1-3, with 8 nucleotides matching TRBD1. This CDR3 comprises 16 residues. Looked up from germline, CDR1 is KGHSH and CDR2 is LQKENI. The V gene end was trimmed by 2 bases and the J gene end by 1 base; junction bases not matched to a gene: 4. The CDR3 here is CASSPGQGASGNTIYF. Here the CDR3 DNA reads TGTGCCAGCTCACCAGGGCAGGGGGCGTCTGGAAACACCATATATTTT.

V gene TRBV2 combines with J gene TRBJ1-4; 9 positions agree with TRBD1. CDR1 and CDR2 (germline): SNHLY, FYNNEI. This CDR3 is built from 15 residues. Unmatched junction bases numbered 7, after V lost 6 bases and J lost 5 bases. CDR3 nucleotides: TGTGCCAGCAGAGGACAGGGGTTGAGGAATGAAAAACTGTTTTTT. Encoded protein: CASRGQGLRNEKLFF.

This chain joins TRBV2 and TRBJ1-5, with D possibly TRBD1 on 5 matching bases. Germline CDR1 and CDR2: SNHLY and FYNNEI. This CDR3 has 13 residues. V lost 6 bases, J lost 3 bases, and 9 bases lay in between. DNA for the CDR3: TGTGCCAGCAGAAGGGGATTCAATCAGCCCCAGCATTTT. Translated, it gives CASRRGFNQPQHF.

V is TRBV6-1 and J is TRBJ2-7; TRBD1 aligns across 7 bases. The length of the CDR3 is 14 residues. The germline gives CDR1 MNHNS, CDR2 SASEGT. Trimming removed 7 bases from V and 1 base from J; junction bases left unmatched: 7. The CDR3 DNA sequence: TGTGCCAGCAAGACGGGACAGCCGTCCTACGAGCAGTACTTC. As protein: CASKTGQPSYEQYF.

The rearrangement links TRBV15 to TRBJ2-1, with 8 positions matching TRBD2. CDR1 and CDR2 (germline): LNHNV, YYDKDF (reference sequence). This CDR3 has 12 residues. Losses at the gene ends were 0 bases for V and 12 bases for J; bases not matched to a gene: 1. CDR3 DNA: TGTGCCACCAGCAGAGAGGGACTAGTGCAGTTCTTC. Residues: CATSREGLVQFF. The entire variable domain, with the rest obtained from reference TRBV15 and TRBJ2-1, is as follows: DAMVIQNPRYQVTQFGKPVTLSCSQTLNHNVMYWYQQKSSQAPKLLFHYYDKDFNNEADTPDNFQSRRPNTSFCFLDIRSPGLGDTAMYLCATSREGLVQFFGPGTRLTVL.

The chain recombines TRBV2 with TRBJ1-4; D gene unclear. The CDR3 covers 14 residues. Trimming left V 7 bases short and J 7 bases short, with 16 bases between. CDR1 and CDR2 (germline): SNHLY, FYNNEI. The CDR3 DNA sequence: TGTGCCAGCAACGAGGGTACAGATCCTGAAAAACTGTTTTTT. Amino acids: CASNEGTDPEKLFF.

The V call is TRBV7-9, the J call TRBJ2-2; D might be TRBD1 (5 bases). V gave up 5 bases and J gave up 1 base, with 8 bases separating them. Germline CDR1 and CDR2: SEHNR and FQNEAQ (reference sequence). The CDR3 sequence is 14 residues long. CDR3 in DNA: TGTGCCAGCAGCCTTGGACAGAACACCGGGGAGCTGTTTTTT. Its translation: CASSLGQNTGELFF.

The chain links TRBV30 to TRBJ1-2; 7 nucleotides agree with TRBD1. The CDR3 totals 14 residues. V lost 1 base and J lost 2; bases outside the gene matches: 4. Germline-derived CDR1 and CDR2 are GTSNPN and SVGIG (reference sequence). The CDR3 sequence: CAWSGTGVNYGYTF. CDR3 nucleotides: TGTGCCTGGAGTGGAACAGGGGTGAACTATGGCTACACCTTC. Supplemented by reference TRBV30 and TRBJ1-2, the full variable domain reads SQTIHQWPATLVQPVGSPLSLECTVEGTSNPNLYWYRQAAGRGLQLLFYSVGIGQISSEVPQNLSASRPQDRQFILSSKKLLLSDSGFYLCAWSGTGVNYGYTFGSGTRLTVV.

This chain joins TRBV18 and TRBJ1-1, with D possibly TRBD1 on 5 matching bases. Germline V CDR1 and CDR2: KGHSH, LQKENI. This CDR3 spans 14 amino acids. The germline V and J ends were trimmed by 3 bases and 4 bases, with 12 bases remaining between them. CDR3 loop: CASSPKGTGTEAFF. The CDR3, as DNA: TGTGCCAGCTCACCTAAGGGTACAGGCACTGAAGCTTTCTTT.